A single sample is the source of the 9 T cell receptor beta chains below, sequenced in a study of PD-1 blockade in classical Hodgkin lymphoma. Repertoires were generated with immunoSEQ multiplex PCR, while TCRdb's copy carries only in-frame clones and drops some. There are some 93,000 clones in the sample; roughly nine tenths occur only once, and roughly a tenth lies in the top ten. With no exception, relapse followed autologous stem cell transplantation in all patients, and brentuximab vedotin exposure varied. Sequenced material: peripheral blood mononuclear cells (PBMCs), taken before the second cycle of nivolumab. These receptors originate from a human donor with classical Hodgkin lymphoma.

The rearrangement joins TRBV28 to TRBJ1-2; a weak D match, TRBD1 (5 bases). There are 12 residues in the CDR3. Germline assignment: CDR1 MDHEN and CDR2 SYDVKM. V dropped 7 bases and J dropped 8 bases, with 14 bases sitting between them. The DNA for the CDR3 is TGTGCCAGCACGACAACGGGGGAAGGCTACACCTTC. As protein: CASTTTGEGYTF.

The chain combines TRBV27 with TRBJ2-5; D possibly corresponds to TRBD2 (5 bases). This CDR3 has 20 amino acids. Germline loops: CDR1 MNHEY, CDR2 SMNVEV (reference sequence). V lost 4 bases and J 5 bases, leaving 32 bases between the germline ends. The CDR3 DNA follows: TGTGCCAGCAGTTCTGGTCCCAGCACCGAATCGGGGTTTTACATCGAGACCCAGTACTTC. Protein product: CASSSGPSTESGFYIETQYF.

V gene TRBV21-1 combines with J gene TRBJ2-7; TRBD1, the table's D call, lacks a check against the DNA. TRBV21-1 is labeled a pseudogene. This CDR3 contains 16 residues. The CDR3 DNA is TGTGCCAGCAGCAAAGTCCGGGACAGGGGGCTCTTCGAGCAGTACTTC. It specifies CASSKVRDRGLFEQYF.

The rearrangement uses TRBV6-1 and TRBJ2-7, with TRBD2 identical over 11 bases. The germline CDR1 and CDR2 sequences are MNHNS and SASEGT. J lost 2 bases, V lost 5 bases, and 5 bases had no gene match. This CDR3 contains 15 residues. CDR3 DNA sequence: TGTGCCAGCAGTCTTGAGGGACTAGCGGCCTACGAGCAGTACTTC. Residues: CASSLEGLAAYEQYF.

CDR3 nucleotides: TGTGCCTGGAGCCTACAGGGACTAGCCCACAATGAGCAGTTCTTC. This gives the protein CAWSLQGLAHNEQFF. The chain links TRBV30 to TRBJ2-1; 9 nucleotides line up with TRBD2. The CDR3 has 15 residues. Per the germline V gene, CDR1 is GTSNPN and CDR2 is SVGIG (reference sequence). Unmatched junction bases numbered 8, after V lost 3 bases and J lost 5 bases.

The rearrangement joins TRBV19 to TRBJ2-3; either TRBD1 or TRBD2 may fit D (6 bases each). Germline CDR1 LNHDA, CDR2 SQIVND (reference sequence). The CDR3 length is 15 residues. V shed 5 bases and J shed 9 bases, with 21 bases lying between them. CDR3 nucleotide sequence: TGTGCCAGTAGTCTCCCGGGACTTTGGGGACAAACGCAGTATTTT. Translation gives CASSLPGLWGQTQYF.

The rearrangement joins TRBV6-6 to TRBJ2-3; tentative D call: TRBD2 (5 bases). With 0 bases removed from V and 1 base from J, the gap between germline ends came to 5 bases. Germline V CDR1 and CDR2: MNHNY, SVGAGI (reference sequence). This CDR3 contains 14 residues. The CDR3, as DNA: TGTGCCAGCAGTTACTCGGAGGGCACAGATACGCAGTATTTT. As protein: CASSYSEGTDTQYF.

The chain carries TRBV6-6 and TRBJ2-7; unclear D gene. The V and J ends lost 2 bases and 10 bases respectively, with 15 bases between them. This CDR3 contains 13 residues. Germline V gives CDR1 MNHNY, CDR2 SVGAGI (reference sequence). The CDR3, as DNA: TGTGCCAGCAGTTACCCTAATGGTGAATGCCAGTACTTC. This gives the protein CASSYPNGECQYF.

The CDR3 nucleotides read TGTGCCAGCAGTTCCCGGGGATATGGCTACACCTTC. Translated: CASSSRGYGYTF. V is TRBV28 and J is TRBJ1-2; no reliable D call. The germline V and J ends were trimmed by 4 bases and 5 bases, with 8 bases remaining between them. Germline CDR1 and CDR2: MDHEN and SYDVKM. The CDR3 runs to 12 residues.